This TCR beta chain was observed in a study of cytomegalovirus exposure and HLA in healthy donors. The PCR used 60 Vbeta and 13 Jbeta primers. TCRdb keeps only in-frame clones here, not all; method: immunoSEQ multiplex PCR. This table has a few hundred thousand clones, approximately 83% appearing once. V trimming: 8 bases; J trimming: 4 bases; junction bases outside the gene matches: 12. The CDR3 has 15 residues. CDR1 and CDR2 (germline): SGHTA, FQGNSA. The J gene is TRBJ2-7, the V gene TRBV7-2; TRBD1 aligns across 9 bases. This receptor was identified in a woman aged 45-59 years in good health and CMV-seropositive. Material for sequencing was PBMCs. CDR3 nucleotides: TGTGCCAGCCAAGAGGGGGACAGGGTATTATACGAGCAGTACTTC. Translated: CASQEGDRVLYEQYF.